The TCR beta chain described here comes from a study of T-cell memory formation after mild COVID-19. Across the whole study: Clusters were largely donor specific. The study, taken as a whole, reports: Contracting CD4+ clones were located mainly in CM and EM, and CD8+ clones in EMRA.

Germline V gives CDR1 SGHNT, CDR2 YYREEE (reference sequence). V was pared by 0 bases and J by 8 bases, with 17 bases of the junction left unmatched. The CDR3 totals 18 residues. This clonotype turned up a few times. Its cognate antigen is unknown. TCRdb ran MiXCR on the 5' RACE reads and lists one entry per CDR3 protein. The sample includes 140,000 to 150,000 distinct CDR3 sequences, about 6.1% seen only once; the top ten take roughly 1.9%. J is TRBJ1-2 and V is TRBV5-4; 9 bases agree with TRBD1. The sequence was obtained from an adult woman who had mild COVID-19 (a few samples of this study predate the infection). Cell type and time point are not known. Source material: PBMCs or a T cell subset sorted from them (not recorded which). For the CDR3, the DNA is TGTGCCAGCAGCTTGGCCCGGTTTCGCACAGGGGGCGCGAACGGCTACACCTTC. It encodes CASSLARFRTGGANGYTF.